The 30 T cell receptor beta chains presented below share a single source sample, sequenced in a study of blood T cell repertoires in COVID-19. Profiling relied on immunoSEQ multiplex PCR, and the TCRdb table lists in-frame clones only, not all of them. The data contain approximately 300,000 clones, 75% to 90% of them seen just once; the ten biggest clones take up approximately 2.4%. Material: peripheral blood. The receptors derive from a man aged 18 to 35 with active or convalescent COVID-19.

This clone appeared a single time. The chain couples TRBV4-1 to TRBJ2-7; D possibly corresponds to TRBD1 (6 bases). CDR3 length: 14 amino acids. The V end lost 4 bases, the J end lost 3 bases, and 13 bases lay between the germline ends. In germline, CDR1 is MGHRA, CDR2 YSYEKL. The CDR3 sequence is CASSLRQVNYEQYF. The CDR3 nucleotides are TGCGCCAGCAGCCTCCGACAGGTTAACTACGAGCAGTACTTC.

The chain is built from TRBV7-2 and TRBJ2-3; perhaps TRBD2 as D (6 bases). Trimming shortened V by 6 bases and J by 5 bases, and 15 bases separated the two germline ends. CDR3 length equals 14 residues. The germline V gene encodes CDR1 SGHTA and CDR2 FQGNSA. The DNA of the CDR3 is TGTGCCAGCAGTTATAGACTAGTTGGAGATACGCAGTATTTT. Its protein is CASSYRLVGDTQYF.

The V call is TRBV19, the J call TRBJ2-1; D possibly corresponds to TRBD1 (6 bases). Trimming removed 7 bases at V and 6 bases at J, with 19 bases between. Per the germline V gene, CDR1 is LNHDA and CDR2 is SQIVND (reference sequence). The CDR3 covers 15 residues. The CDR3 nucleotides read TGTGCCAGTAACGACTTCGGGACACAGGGCAATGAGCAGTTCTTC. Translating gives CASNDFGTQGNEQFF.

This chain uses TRBV7-9 with TRBJ2-1; 8 nucleotides match TRBD2. The CDR3 is made up of 13 amino acids. Germline values: CDR1 SEHNR, CDR2 FQNEAQ (reference sequence). The V segment lost 4 bases and the J segment 9 bases; nucleotides outside the gene matches: 5. DNA for the CDR3: TGTGCCAGCAGCTCAACTAGCGGCGGTGAGCAGTTCTTC. Protein sequence: CASSSTSGGEQFF.

This chain uses TRBV19 with TRBJ2-1; 10 bases fit TRBD2. Germline-derived CDR1 and CDR2 are LNHDA and SQIVND (reference sequence). J was trimmed by 4 bases and V by 8 bases; bases with no gene match: 2. The CDR3 is 13 amino acids. The CDR3 region has the DNA TGTGCCAGTGCTAGCGGGGGATACAATGAGCAGTTCTTC. Translation gives CASASGGYNEQFF.

In nucleotides, the CDR3 is TGTGCCAGTAGTTGGAGGGTGTCTGGGAACACTGAAGCTTTCTTT. Translation gives CASSWRVSGNTEAFF. The chain employs TRBV19 and TRBJ1-1; no definite D call. CDR3 length equals 15 residues. Trimming pared 5 bases from V and 1 base from J, leaving 14 bases between. Per the germline V gene, CDR1 is LNHDA and CDR2 is SQIVND (reference sequence).

V and J are TRBV7-2 and TRBJ2-5; D unresolved. V was clipped by 1 base and J by 4 bases, with 10 bases between them. The CDR3 is 14 amino acids. CDR1 and CDR2 from the germline V gene are SGHTA and FQGNSA. For the CDR3, the DNA is TGTGCCAGCAGCTTAGAGCCAGCGCGAGAGACCCAGTACTTC. Translation: CASSLEPARETQYF.

This clone showed up just a few times. V and J are TRBV18 and TRBJ2-2; no firm D call. With 1 base removed from V and 0 bases from J, the gap between germline ends came to 12 bases. The V gene's germline CDR1 is KGHSH and CDR2 LQKENI. The CDR3 contains 17 residues. CDR3 DNA: TGTGCCAGCTCACCACTCGGGTATCTAGCGAACACCGGGGAGCTGTTTTTT. Residues: CASSPLGYLANTGELFF.

The J gene is TRBJ2-7, the V gene TRBV4-1, with 13 nucleotides matching TRBD2. The CDR3 runs 19 residues. Germline V gene data show CDR1 as MGHRA and CDR2 as YSYEKL. V gave up 4 bases and J gave up 0 bases; unmatched junction bases: 12. The CDR3, as DNA: TGCGCCAGCAGCCTAGAACTAGCGGGGGGGTTTGAAGGCTCCTACGAGCAGTACTTC. Residues: CASSLELAGGFEGSYEQYF.

This clone appeared once. The chain employs TRBV5-5 and TRBJ2-7; the match to TRBD1 covers 9 bases. CDR1 is SGHKS, CDR2 YYEKEE, per germline (reference sequence). The CDR3 sequence is 15 residues long. V gave up 1 base and J gave up 5 bases; unmatched junction bases: 7. CDR3 bases: TGTGCCAGCAGCTTGCCTGGACAGGGGTGGCACGAGCAGTACTTC. Protein product: CASSLPGQGWHEQYF.

The chain has TRBV28 and TRBJ1-5, with 8 nucleotides matching TRBD1. The CDR3 runs 18 residues. CDR1 is MDHEN and CDR2 is SYDVKM in the germline V gene. J was trimmed by 2 bases and V by 7 bases; bases with no gene match: 16. As DNA, the CDR3 is TGTGCCAGCACCATCCCGGGCAGGGGGCCTTCGGGCAATCAGCCCCAGCATTTT. This gives the protein CASTIPGRGPSGNQPQHF.

The J gene is TRBJ2-1, the V gene TRBV7-6; 8 bases map to TRBD2. Germline V gene lookup returns CDR1 SGHVS and CDR2 FNYEAQ. The CDR3 has 15 residues. J gave up 2 bases and V 3 bases, and 3 bases lay outside the gene matches. CDR3 bases: TGTGCCAGCAGCTTGGAGCGGGGGACCTACAATGAGCAGTTCTTC. It encodes CASSLERGTYNEQFF.

The chain uses TRBV5-4 and TRBJ1-2; D is ambiguous. Germline loops: CDR1 SGHNT, CDR2 YYREEE (reference sequence). Trimming removed 3 bases from V and 6 bases from J, with 15 bases in between. This CDR3 region has 14 residues. DNA for the CDR3: TGTGCCAGCAGCTCCCCACGATGGGCAAATGGCTACACCTTC. This encodes CASSSPRWANGYTF.

The chain recombines TRBV5-1 with TRBJ2-7, with D perhaps matching TRBD2 (6 bases). The ends were cut back, 4 bases at V and 0 bases at J, with 8 bases in the middle. The germline V gene has CDR1 SGHRS and CDR2 YFSETQ. CDR3 size: 13 residues. This CDR3 is CASSGGSSYEQYF. Written as DNA, the CDR3 is TGCGCCAGCAGCGGAGGGTCCTCCTACGAGCAGTACTTC.

This clone was seen once. The chain employs TRBV11-1 and TRBJ1-4, with TRBD1 matching 8 bases. V was pared by 6 bases and J by 2 bases, with 8 bases of the junction left unmatched. CDR1 SGHAT and CDR2 FQDESV come from the germline V gene (reference sequence). The CDR3 length is 16 residues. CDR3 sequence: CASSQRTGRTNEKLFF. Here the CDR3 DNA reads TGTGCCAGCAGTCAACGGACAGGGCGGACTAATGAAAAACTGTTTTTT.

The chain uses TRBV7-2 and TRBJ2-7; TRBD1 matches 8 bases. Unmatched junction bases numbered 6, after V lost 2 bases and J lost 3 bases. Germline CDR1 is SGHTA and CDR2 is FQGNSA. The CDR3 is made up of 15 amino acids. The CDR3 sequence: CASSLTAGGGYEQYF. CDR3 sequence (DNA): TGTGCCAGCAGCTTAACCGCAGGGGGCGGCTACGAGCAGTACTTC. The entire variable domain, with the rest obtained from reference TRBV7-2 and TRBJ2-7, is as follows: GAGVSQSPSNKVTEKGKDVELRCDPISGHTALYWYRQSLGQGLEFLIYFQGNSAPDKSGLPSDRFSAERTGGSVSTLTIQRTQQEDSAVYLCASSLTAGGGYEQYFGPGTRLTVT.

CDR3 residues: CASSLGPGPSYEQYF. The CDR3 coding sequence is TGTGCCAGCAGCTTAGGTCCAGGGCCCTCCTACGAGCAGTACTTC. The V gene is TRBV7-8, the J gene TRBJ2-7; TRBD1 is a possible D gene (5 bases). This CDR3 comprises 15 residues. The germline V and J ends were trimmed by 1 base and 0 bases, with 10 bases remaining between them. The germline V gene has CDR1 SGHVS and CDR2 FQNEAQ.

The chain recombines TRBV5-8 with TRBJ1-4, with D perhaps TRBD1 (6 bases). CDR1 is SGHTS, CDR2 YDEGEE, per germline. The CDR3 loop spans 15 amino acids. V shed 0 bases and J shed 5 bases, with 11 bases lying between them. CDR3 nucleotide sequence: TGTGCCAGCAGCTTGGGGCAGGGGTGGAATGAAAAACTGTTTTTT. Its translation: CASSLGQGWNEKLFF.

This clone has just a few counts. This chain links TRBV4-1 with TRBJ2-7, with 10 nucleotides matching TRBD2. Per the germline V gene, CDR1 is MGHRA and CDR2 is YSYEKL. The CDR3 contains 15 residues. The J segment lost 5 bases and the V segment lost 2 bases, leaving 6 bases of the junction unmatched. CDR3 loop: CASSQPRSGRDEQYF. Written as DNA, the CDR3 is TGCGCCAGCAGCCAACCCCGGAGCGGGAGGGACGAGCAGTACTTC.

This clone was observed once. The V gene is TRBV2, the J gene TRBJ2-1, with D unclear. CDR1 and CDR2 from the germline V gene are SNHLY and FYNNEI. Trimming cost V 2 bases and J 7 bases, with 9 bases left between them. This CDR3 is 13 amino acids long. This chain's CDR3 is CASSEMTSNEQFF. The CDR3 region has the DNA TGTGCCAGCAGTGAAATGACATCTAATGAGCAGTTCTTC.

The rearrangement joins TRBV27 to TRBJ2-1, with D perhaps TRBD2 (6 bases). The CDR3 covers 15 residues. CDR1 MNHEY and CDR2 SMNVEV come from the germline V gene (reference sequence). Trimming removed 6 bases from V and 6 bases from J, with 18 bases in between. The CDR3 here is CASRTGSDPPNEQFF. DNA of the CDR3: TGTGCCAGCAGGACCGGGAGCGACCCGCCCAATGAGCAGTTCTTC.

This chain joins TRBV12-3 or TRBV12-4 and TRBJ1-3, with 8 bases aligning to TRBD1. V shed 6 bases and J 12 bases; nucleotides not matched to a gene: 10. This CDR3 comprises 13 residues. The CDR3 DNA reads as TGTGCCAGCAGCACCCAACAGGGGGGACACATATATTTT. Protein product: CASSTQQGGHIYF.

The sample holds a few counts of this clone. The chain uses TRBV27 and TRBJ1-5; 12 bases are a match to TRBD1. The junction had 5 bases not matched to a gene; V was cut back by 5 bases and J by 6 bases. CDR1 is MNHEY, CDR2 SMNVEV, per germline (reference sequence). The CDR3 runs 15 residues. The CDR3 reads CASSAGTGGRQPQHF. CDR3 bases: TGTGCCAGCAGTGCCGGGACAGGGGGCCGTCAGCCCCAGCATTTT.

The gene calls are TRBV5-8 and TRBJ1-5; D gene unclear. The CDR3 is made up of 15 amino acids. The V and J ends lost 5 bases and 8 bases respectively, with 20 bases between them. Germline V gene lookup returns CDR1 SGHTS and CDR2 YDEGEE. The CDR3 DNA reads as TGTGCCAGCAGGCTTGGGTTCGGGGTTCGGGAGCCCCAGCATTTT. Translating it yields CASRLGFGVREPQHF.

V and J are TRBV27 and TRBJ1-6; D is possibly TRBD1 (5 bases). The CDR3 runs to 15 residues. Germline V CDR1 and CDR2: MNHEY, SMNVEV (reference sequence). Between the trimmed V and J ends, which lost 6 bases and 0 bases, there was a span of 9 bases. The CDR3 spells CASRSQGSYNSPLHF. The CDR3 DNA reads as TGTGCCAGCAGATCCCAGGGCTCCTATAATTCACCCCTCCACTTT.

CDR3 protein: CASSEGLAGATDTQYF. The CDR3 nucleotides are TGTGCCAGCAGCGAGGGACTAGCGGGAGCCACAGATACGCAGTATTTT. V and J are TRBV9 and TRBJ2-3; 14 bases agree with TRBD2. CDR3 size: 16 residues. Per germline, CDR1 SGDLS and CDR2 YYNGEE. Trimming at V came to 3 bases and at J to 2 bases, leaving 2 bases not matched to a gene.

The chain couples TRBV9 to TRBJ1-5, with D possibly being TRBD1 (5 bases). The CDR3 spans 14 residues. V was trimmed by 0 bases and J by 5 bases, leaving 9 bases between them. Germline assignment: CDR1 SGDLS and CDR2 YYNGEE. CDR3 amino acids: CASSVAGLDQPQHF. The CDR3 DNA is TGTGCCAGCAGCGTAGCAGGGTTAGATCAGCCCCAGCATTTT.

The V gene is TRBV18, the J gene TRBJ1-1, with 9 bases lining up with TRBD1. V gave up 4 bases and J gave up 6 bases; unmatched junction bases: 6. The CDR3 has 14 amino acids. Germline CDR1 reads KGHSH; CDR2 reads LQKENI. CDR3 DNA sequence: TGTGCCAGCTCACGGACAGGGGAAAGTGCTGAAGCTTTCTTT. This gives the protein CASSRTGESAEAFF.

The rearrangement uses TRBV27 and TRBJ1-6; 10 nucleotides agree with TRBD1. Germline trimming cut 5 bases from V and 7 bases from J; bases unmatched to any gene: 5. Germline CDR1 is MNHEY and CDR2 is SMNVEV (reference sequence). The CDR3 consists of 15 residues. Here the CDR3 DNA reads TGTGCCAGCAGTCCATGGGACAGGGGAAATTCACCCCTCCACTTT. The encoded protein is CASSPWDRGNSPLHF.

This chain uses TRBV3-1 (or the pseudogene TRBV3-2) with TRBJ2-3; a possible D gene is TRBD1 (6 bases). Germline loops: CDR1 LGHDT, CDR2 YNNKEL (reference sequence). The V gene lost 3 bases and the J gene lost 14 bases, with 24 bases spanning the gap. The CDR3 has 15 residues. The CDR3 region has the DNA TGTGCCAGCAGCCACTCAGGGGCAGAATCACGTTTCGGGTATTTT. Residues: CASSHSGAESRFGYF.